This TCR beta chain was sequenced during a study of blood T cell repertoires in COVID-19. Study details: COVID-19 samples collected from the United States, Italy and Spain covered acute and convalescent phases. From T cells, B-cell-depleted T cells, or PBMCs came the material, which was cDNA or gDNA.

Method: immunoSEQ multiplex PCR; TCRdb's copy keeps in-frame clones and lacks some. This sample has 48,000 or so clones, with more than 75% found just once. The germline V gene encodes CDR1 SGHAT and CDR2 FQNNGV. The ends lost 6 bases at V and 0 bases at J; junction bases unmatched: 8. This CDR3 comprises 16 residues. The sequence was collected from a woman in her sixties or seventies with acute or convalescent COVID-19. Sequencing was done on a sample of peripheral blood. The chain has TRBV11-2 and TRBJ1-3; 7 nucleotides line up with TRBD1. The CDR3 sequence: CASRPRQGYSGNTIYF. DNA for the CDR3: TGTGCCAGCAGACCCCGACAGGGTTACTCTGGAAACACCATATATTTT.